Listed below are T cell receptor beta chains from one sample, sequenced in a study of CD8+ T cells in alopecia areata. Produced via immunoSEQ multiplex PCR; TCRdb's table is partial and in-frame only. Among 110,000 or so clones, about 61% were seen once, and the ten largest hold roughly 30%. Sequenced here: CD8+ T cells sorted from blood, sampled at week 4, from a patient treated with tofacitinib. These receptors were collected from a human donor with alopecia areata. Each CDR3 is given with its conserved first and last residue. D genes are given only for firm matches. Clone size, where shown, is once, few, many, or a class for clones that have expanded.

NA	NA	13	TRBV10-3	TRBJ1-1	TGTGCCATCAGGAACGTGGACGGAATTGAAGCTTTCTTT	CAIRNVDGIEAFF
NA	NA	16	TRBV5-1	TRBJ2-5	TGCGCCAGCAGCTTGTGGGCCCCGTCTCTTGGAGAGACCCAGTACTTC	CASSLWAPSLGETQYF
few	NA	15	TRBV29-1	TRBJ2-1	TGCAGCGTTGTGGACCCACAGAGCGCCTACAATGAGCAGTTCTTC	CSVVDPQSAYNEQFF
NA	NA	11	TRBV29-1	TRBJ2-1	TGCAGCGTGGAGTCCTACAATGAGCAGTTCTTC	CSVESYNEQFF
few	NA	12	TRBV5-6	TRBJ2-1	TGTGCCAGCAGCTCAGGGAGCAATGAGCAGTTCTTC	CASSSGSNEQFF
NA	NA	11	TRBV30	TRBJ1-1	TGTGCCTGGAGTGGCGGGGATGGAGCTTTCTTT	CAWSGGDGAFF
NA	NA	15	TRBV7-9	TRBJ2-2	TGTGCCAGCAGCTTGGTGGGTCAATACACCGGGGAGCTGTTTTTT	CASSLVGQYTGELFF
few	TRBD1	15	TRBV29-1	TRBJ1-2	TGCAGCGTTGAAGATCCCCAGACAGGGGACTATGGCTACACCTTC	CSVEDPQTGDYGYTF
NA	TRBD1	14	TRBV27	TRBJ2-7	TGTGCCAGCAGTTTCGGGACAGCCTCCTACGAGCAGTACTTC	CASSFGTASYEQYF
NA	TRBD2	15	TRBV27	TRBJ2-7	TGTGCCAGCATGTTAAGTGGGGGGGGATCCTACGAGCAGTACTTC	CASMLSGGGSYEQYF
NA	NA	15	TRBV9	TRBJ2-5	TGTGCCAGCAGCCCCCGTGTAGCATCTCAAGAGACCCAGTACTTC	CASSPRVASQETQYF
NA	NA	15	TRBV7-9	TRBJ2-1	TGTGCCAGCAGCTTAGCACCGGAGTTCTACAATGAGCAGTTCTTC	CASSLAPEFYNEQFF
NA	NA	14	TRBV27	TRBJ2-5	TGTGCCAGCAGTCTCCGGGACACCCAAGAGACCCAGTACTTC	CASSLRDTQETQYF
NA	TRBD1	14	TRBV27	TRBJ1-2	TGTGCCAGCAGTACAGGGACAGGGCGGCTTGGCTACACCTTC	CASSTGTGRLGYTF
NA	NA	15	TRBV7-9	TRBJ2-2	TGTGCCAGCACCCCCCCAACAGGACGCACCGGGGAGCTGTTTTTT	CASTPPTGRTGELFF
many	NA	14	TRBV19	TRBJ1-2	TGTGCCAGTCGTGAACTGGGGCTTAACTATGGCTACACCTTC	CASRELGLNYGYTF
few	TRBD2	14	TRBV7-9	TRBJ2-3	TGTGCCAGCAGCCCAGGACTAGCCCCAGATACGCAGTATTTT	CASSPGLAPDTQYF